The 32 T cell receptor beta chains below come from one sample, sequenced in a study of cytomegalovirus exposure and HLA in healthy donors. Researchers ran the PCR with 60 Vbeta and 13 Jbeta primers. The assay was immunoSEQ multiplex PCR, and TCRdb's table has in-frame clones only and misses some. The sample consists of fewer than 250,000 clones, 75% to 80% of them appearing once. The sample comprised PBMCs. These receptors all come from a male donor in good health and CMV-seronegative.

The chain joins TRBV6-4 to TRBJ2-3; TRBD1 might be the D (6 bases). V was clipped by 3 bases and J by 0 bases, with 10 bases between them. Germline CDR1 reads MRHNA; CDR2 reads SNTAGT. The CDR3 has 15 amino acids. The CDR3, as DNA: TGTGCCAGCAGTGAGCTACAGGGTAGCACAGATACGCAGTATTTT. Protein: CASSELQGSTDTQYF.

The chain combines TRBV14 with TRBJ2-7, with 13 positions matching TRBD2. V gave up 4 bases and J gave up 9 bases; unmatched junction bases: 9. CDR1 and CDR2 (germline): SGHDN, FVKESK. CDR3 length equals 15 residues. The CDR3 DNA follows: TGTGCCAGCAGCCTGTGGACTAGCGGGAGATTAGGGCAGTACTTC. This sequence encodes CASSLWTSGRLGQYF.

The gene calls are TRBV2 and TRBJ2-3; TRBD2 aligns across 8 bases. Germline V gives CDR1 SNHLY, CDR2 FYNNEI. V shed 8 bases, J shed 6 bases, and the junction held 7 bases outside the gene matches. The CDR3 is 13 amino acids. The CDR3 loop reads CASSGLGGDTQYF. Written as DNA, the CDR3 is TGTGCCAGCTCGGGACTAGGGGGGGATACGCAGTATTTT. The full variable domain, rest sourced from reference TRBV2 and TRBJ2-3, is EPEVTQTPSHQVTQMGQEVILRCVPISNHLYFYWYRQILGQKVEFLVSFYNNEISEKSEIFDDQFSVERPDGSNFTLKIRSTKLEDSAMYFCASSGLGGDTQYFGPGTRLTVL.

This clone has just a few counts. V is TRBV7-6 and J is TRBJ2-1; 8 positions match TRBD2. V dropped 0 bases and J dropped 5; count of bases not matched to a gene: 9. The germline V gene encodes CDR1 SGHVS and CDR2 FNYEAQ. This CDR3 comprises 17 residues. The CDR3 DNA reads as TGTGCCAGCAGCTTAGCGTTGGGACTAGGTTCCCACAATGAGCAGTTCTTC. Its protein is CASSLALGLGSHNEQFF.

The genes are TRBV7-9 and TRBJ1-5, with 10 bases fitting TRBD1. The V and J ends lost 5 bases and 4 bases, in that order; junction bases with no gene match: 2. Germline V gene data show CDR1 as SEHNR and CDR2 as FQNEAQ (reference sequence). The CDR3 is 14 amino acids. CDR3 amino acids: CASSRTGGNQPQHF. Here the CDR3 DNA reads TGTGCCAGCAGCCGGACAGGGGGGAATCAGCCCCAGCATTTT.

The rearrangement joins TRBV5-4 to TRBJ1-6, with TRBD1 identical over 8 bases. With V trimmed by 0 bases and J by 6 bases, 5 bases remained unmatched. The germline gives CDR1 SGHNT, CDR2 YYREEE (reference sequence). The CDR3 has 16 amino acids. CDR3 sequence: CASSLAVGTGNSPLHF. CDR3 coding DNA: TGTGCCAGCAGCTTGGCTGTGGGGACAGGTAATTCACCCCTCCACTTT.

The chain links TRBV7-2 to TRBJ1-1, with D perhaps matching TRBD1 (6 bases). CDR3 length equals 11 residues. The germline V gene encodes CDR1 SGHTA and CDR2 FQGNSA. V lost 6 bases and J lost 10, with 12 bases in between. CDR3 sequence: CASSSGHGAFF. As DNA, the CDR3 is TGTGCCAGCAGTTCGGGACACGGAGCTTTCTTT.

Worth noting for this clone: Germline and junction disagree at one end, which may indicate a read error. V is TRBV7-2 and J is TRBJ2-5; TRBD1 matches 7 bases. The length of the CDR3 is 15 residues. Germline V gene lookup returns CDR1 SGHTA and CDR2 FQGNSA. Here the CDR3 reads CASSLEGQVQGTQYF. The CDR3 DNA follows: TGTGCCAGCAGCTTGGAAGGACAGGTCCAAGGGACCCAGTACTTC.

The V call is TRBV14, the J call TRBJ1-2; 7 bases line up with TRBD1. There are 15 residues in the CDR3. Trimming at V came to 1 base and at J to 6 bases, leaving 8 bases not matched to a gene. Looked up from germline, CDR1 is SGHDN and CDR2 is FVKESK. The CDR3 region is CASSQALRDRNGYTF. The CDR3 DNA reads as TGTGCCAGCAGCCAAGCGCTCCGGGACAGAAATGGCTACACCTTC.

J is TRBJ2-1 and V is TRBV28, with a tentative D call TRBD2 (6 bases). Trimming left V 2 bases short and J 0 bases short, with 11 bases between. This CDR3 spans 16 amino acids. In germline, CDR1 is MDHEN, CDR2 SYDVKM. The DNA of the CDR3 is TGTGCCAGCAGTTTAGAAGCGGGTAACTCCTACAATGAGCAGTTCTTC. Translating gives CASSLEAGNSYNEQFF.

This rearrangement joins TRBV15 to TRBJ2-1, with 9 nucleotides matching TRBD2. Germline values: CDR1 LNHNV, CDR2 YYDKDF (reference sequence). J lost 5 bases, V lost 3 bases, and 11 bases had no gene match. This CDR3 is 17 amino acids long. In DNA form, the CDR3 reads TGTGCCACCAGCAGCCCCTCGGGCGGGAGGGCGCACAATGAGCAGTTCTTC. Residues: CATSSPSGGRAHNEQFF.

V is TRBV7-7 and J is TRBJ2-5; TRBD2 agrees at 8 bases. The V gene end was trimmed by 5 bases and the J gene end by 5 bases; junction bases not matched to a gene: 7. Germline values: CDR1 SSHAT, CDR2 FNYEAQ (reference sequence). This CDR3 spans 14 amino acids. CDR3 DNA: TGTGCCAGCAGCCCTATAGCGGGGAAGGAGACCCAGTACTTC. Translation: CASSPIAGKETQYF.

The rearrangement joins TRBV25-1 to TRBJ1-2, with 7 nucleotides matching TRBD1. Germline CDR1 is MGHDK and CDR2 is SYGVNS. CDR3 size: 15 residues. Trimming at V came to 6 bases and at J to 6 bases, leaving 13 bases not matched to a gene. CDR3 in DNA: TGTGCCAGCAGCATCTCCGGACAGGTTGCGAATGGCTACACCTTC. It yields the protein CASSISGQVANGYTF.

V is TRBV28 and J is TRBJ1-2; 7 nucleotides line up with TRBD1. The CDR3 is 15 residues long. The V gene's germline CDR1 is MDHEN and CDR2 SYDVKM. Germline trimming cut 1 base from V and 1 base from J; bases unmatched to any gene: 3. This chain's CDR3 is CASSLLGQHNYGYTF. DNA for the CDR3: TGTGCCAGCAGTTTATTGGGACAGCATAACTATGGCTACACCTTC.

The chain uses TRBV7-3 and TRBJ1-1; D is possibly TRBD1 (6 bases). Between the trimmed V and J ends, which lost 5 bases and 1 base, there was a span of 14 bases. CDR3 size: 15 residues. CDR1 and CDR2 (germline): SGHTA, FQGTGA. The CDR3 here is CASSGSTGPNTEAFF. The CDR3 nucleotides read TGTGCCAGCAGCGGTTCGACAGGACCGAACACTGAAGCTTTCTTT.

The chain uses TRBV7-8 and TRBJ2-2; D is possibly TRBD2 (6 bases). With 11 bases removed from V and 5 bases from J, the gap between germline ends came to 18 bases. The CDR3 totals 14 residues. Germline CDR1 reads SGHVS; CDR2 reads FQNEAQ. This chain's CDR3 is CACEGRIITGELFF. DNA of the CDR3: TGTGCCTGCGAGGGGAGGATAATTACCGGGGAGCTGTTTTTT.

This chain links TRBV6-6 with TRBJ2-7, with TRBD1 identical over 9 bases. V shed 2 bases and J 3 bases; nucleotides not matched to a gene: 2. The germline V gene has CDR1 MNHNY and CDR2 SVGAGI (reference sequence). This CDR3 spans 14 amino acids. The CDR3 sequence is CASSYAGQGYEQYF. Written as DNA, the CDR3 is TGTGCCAGCAGTTACGCGGGACAGGGCTACGAGCAGTACTTC.

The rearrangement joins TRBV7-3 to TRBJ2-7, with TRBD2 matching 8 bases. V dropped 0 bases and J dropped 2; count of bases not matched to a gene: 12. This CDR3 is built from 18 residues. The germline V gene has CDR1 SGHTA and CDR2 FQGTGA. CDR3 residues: CASSLTGLEGIEAYEQYF. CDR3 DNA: TGTGCCAGCAGCTTAACGGGACTAGAGGGGATCGAGGCCTACGAGCAGTACTTC.

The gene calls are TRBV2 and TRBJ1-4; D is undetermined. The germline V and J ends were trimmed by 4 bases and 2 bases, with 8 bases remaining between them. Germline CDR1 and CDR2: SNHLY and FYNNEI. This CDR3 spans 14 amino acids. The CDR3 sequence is CASSVSQTNEKLFF. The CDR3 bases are TGTGCCAGCAGTGTGTCACAGACTAATGAAAAACTGTTTTTT.

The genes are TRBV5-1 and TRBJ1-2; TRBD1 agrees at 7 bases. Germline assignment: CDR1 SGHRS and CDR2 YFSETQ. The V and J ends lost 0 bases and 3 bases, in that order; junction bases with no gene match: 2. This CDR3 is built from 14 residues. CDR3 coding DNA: TGCGCCAGCAGCTTGGCGACAGGGCACTATGGCTACACCTTC. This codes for CASSLATGHYGYTF.

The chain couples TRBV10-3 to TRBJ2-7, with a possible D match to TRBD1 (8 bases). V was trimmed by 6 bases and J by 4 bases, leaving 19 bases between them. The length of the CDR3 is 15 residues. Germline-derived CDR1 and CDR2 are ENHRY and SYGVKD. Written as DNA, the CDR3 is TGTGCCATCAGAACAGGGGGGGGACCTTTTTACGAGCAGTACTTC. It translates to CAIRTGGGPFYEQYF.

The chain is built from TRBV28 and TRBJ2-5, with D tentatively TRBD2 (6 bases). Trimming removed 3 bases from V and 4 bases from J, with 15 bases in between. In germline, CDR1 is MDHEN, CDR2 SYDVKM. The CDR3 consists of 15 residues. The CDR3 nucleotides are TGTGCCAGCAGTTTCGGGTTTCGGGGGAGAGAGACCCAGTACTTC. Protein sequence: CASSFGFRGRETQYF.

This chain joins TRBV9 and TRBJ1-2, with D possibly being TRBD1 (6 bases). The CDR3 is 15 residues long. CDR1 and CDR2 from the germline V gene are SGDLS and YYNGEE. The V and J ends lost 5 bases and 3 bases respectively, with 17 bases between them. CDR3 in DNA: TGTGCCAGCAGAAGAGGGGGATGGGGAGACTATGGCTACACCTTC. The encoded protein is CASRRGGWGDYGYTF.

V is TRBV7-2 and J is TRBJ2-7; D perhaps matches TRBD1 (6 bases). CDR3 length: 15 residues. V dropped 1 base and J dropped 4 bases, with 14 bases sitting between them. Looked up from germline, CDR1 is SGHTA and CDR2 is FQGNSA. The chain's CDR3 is CASSLEVRQGYEQYF. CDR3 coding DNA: TGTGCCAGCAGCTTAGAGGTCAGGCAGGGGTACGAGCAGTACTTC.

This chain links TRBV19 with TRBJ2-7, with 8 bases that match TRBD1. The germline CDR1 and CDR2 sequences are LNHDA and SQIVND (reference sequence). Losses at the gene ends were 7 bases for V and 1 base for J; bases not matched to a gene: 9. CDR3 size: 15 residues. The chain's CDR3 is CASMSSWDRSYEQYF. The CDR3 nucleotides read TGTGCCAGTATGTCATCATGGGACAGGTCCTACGAGCAGTACTTC. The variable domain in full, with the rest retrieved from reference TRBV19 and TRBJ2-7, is DGGITQSPKYLFRKEGQNVTLSCEQNLNHDAMYWYRQDPGQGLRLIYYSQIVNDFQKGDIAEGYSVSREKKESFPLTVTSAQKNPTAFYLCASMSSWDRSYEQYFGPGTRLTVT.

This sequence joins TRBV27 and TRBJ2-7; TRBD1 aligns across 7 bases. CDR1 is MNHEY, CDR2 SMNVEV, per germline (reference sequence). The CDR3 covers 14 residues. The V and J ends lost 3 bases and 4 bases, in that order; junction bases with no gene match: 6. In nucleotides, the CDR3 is TGTGCCAGCAGTTTCGCCAGGGGGTTTTACGAGCAGTACTTC. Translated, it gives CASSFARGFYEQYF.

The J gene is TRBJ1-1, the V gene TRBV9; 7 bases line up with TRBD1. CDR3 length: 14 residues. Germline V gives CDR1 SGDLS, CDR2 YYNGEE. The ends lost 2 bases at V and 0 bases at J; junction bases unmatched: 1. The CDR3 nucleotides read TGTGCCAGCAGCGTGACAGGGATGAACACTGAAGCTTTCTTT. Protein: CASSVTGMNTEAFF.

The CDR3 DNA reads TGTGCCAGCACACCTGAAAGCACAGCCTCTAACTATGGCTACACCTTC. Amino acid sequence: CASTPESTASNYGYTF. The gene calls are TRBV9 and TRBJ1-2; no clear D. From germline, CDR1 is SGDLS and CDR2 YYNGEE. The V gene lost 6 bases and the J gene lost 0 bases, with 18 bases spanning the gap. The CDR3 sequence is 16 residues long.

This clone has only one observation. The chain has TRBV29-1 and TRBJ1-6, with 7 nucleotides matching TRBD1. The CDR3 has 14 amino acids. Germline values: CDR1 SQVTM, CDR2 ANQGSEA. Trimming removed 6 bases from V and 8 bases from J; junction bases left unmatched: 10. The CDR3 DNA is TGCAGCGTCGGAACGGGGACAGAGCATTCACCCCTCCACTTT. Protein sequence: CSVGTGTEHSPLHF.

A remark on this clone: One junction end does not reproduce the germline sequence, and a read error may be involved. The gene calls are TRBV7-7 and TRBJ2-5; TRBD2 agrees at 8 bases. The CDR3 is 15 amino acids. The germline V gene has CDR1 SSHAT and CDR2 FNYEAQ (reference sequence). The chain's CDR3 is CASSPGAGGAKTQYF. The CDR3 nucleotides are TGTGCTAGCAGCCCAGGGGCGGGGGGCGCCAAGACCCAGTACTTC.

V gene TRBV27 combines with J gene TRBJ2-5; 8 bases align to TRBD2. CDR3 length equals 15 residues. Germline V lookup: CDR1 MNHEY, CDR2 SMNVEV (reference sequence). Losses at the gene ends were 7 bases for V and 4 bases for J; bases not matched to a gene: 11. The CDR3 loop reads CASTESGSGSETQYF. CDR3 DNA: TGTGCCAGCACCGAAAGCGGGAGTGGATCAGAGACCCAGTACTTC.

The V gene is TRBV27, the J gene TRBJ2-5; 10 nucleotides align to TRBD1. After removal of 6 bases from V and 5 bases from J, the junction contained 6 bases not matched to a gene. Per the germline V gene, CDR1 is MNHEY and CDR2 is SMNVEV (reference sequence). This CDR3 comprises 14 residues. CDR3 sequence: CASRGQGRGETQYF. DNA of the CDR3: TGTGCCAGCAGGGGACAGGGGAGGGGGGAGACCCAGTACTTC.